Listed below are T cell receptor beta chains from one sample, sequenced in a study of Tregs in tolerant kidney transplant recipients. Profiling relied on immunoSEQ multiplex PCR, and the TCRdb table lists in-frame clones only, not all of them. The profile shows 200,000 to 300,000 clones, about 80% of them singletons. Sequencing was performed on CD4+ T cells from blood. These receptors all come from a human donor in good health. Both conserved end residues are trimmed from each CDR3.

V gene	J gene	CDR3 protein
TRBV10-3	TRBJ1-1	AISEWTGPLNTEAF
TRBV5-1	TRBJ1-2	ASSLMYGTENYGYT
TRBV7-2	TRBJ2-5	ASSQRDRGRERETQY
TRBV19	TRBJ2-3	ASSLAPTDTQY
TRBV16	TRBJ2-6	ASSQWASYSLNVLT
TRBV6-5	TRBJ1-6	ASRVQVGDSPLH
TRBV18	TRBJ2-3	ASSPTGLAGGPLRTDTQY
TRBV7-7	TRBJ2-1	ASSLAPGLRDEQF
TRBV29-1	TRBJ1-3	SVQGTSRSGNTIY
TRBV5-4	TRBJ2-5	ASSKGGAGETQY
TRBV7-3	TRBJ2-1	ASSLKSRGEAQF
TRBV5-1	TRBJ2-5	ASSFGGGEETQY
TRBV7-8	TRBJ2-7	ASSFLEGGSYEQY
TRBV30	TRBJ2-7	AWSLRGRIYEQY
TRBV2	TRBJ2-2	ASSVPGASTGELF
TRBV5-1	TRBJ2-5	ASSLSSQVQETQY
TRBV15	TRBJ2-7	ATSRERGYEQY
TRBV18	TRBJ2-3	ASSPAGSGSNLDTQY
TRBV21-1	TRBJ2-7	ASSITTGAPPEQY
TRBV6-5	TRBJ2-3	ASSSGTGVDTQY
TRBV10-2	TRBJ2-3	ASSESEVLGATQY
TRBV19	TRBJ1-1	ATAGHPREAF
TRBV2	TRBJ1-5	ASKDRERNQPQH
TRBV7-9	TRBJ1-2	ASSPFRGVDGHT
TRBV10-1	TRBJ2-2	ASSEDYRRFDTGELF
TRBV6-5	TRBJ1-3	ASSSGGKRNTIY
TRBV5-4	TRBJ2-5	ASSPQSGGSVETQY
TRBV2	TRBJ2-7	ASRVGQVFSYEQY
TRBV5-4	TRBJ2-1	ASSLVGAEQF
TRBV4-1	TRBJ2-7	ASSQWDRGIYEQY
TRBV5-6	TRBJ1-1	ASSSAVLEAF
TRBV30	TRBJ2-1	AWSERGVEQF
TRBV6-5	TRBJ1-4	ASSRDRGGEKLF
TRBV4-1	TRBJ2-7	ASSQGLGGQY
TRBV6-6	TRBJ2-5	ASSYGGQQETQY
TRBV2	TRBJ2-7	ASLRDRAYEQY
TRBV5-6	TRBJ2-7	ASGLGGYEQY
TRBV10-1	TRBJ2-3	ASSEVPSGGADTQY
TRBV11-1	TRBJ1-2	ASSLDVTDYGYT
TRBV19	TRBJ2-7	ASSLGGGYEQY
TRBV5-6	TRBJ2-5	ASSFLAGVGETQY
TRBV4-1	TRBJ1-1	ASSHPVSREAEAF
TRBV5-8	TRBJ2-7	ASSLATGSPTYEQY
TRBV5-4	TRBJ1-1	ASRTGGLNTEAF
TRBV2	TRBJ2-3	ASSPQGLGTDTQY